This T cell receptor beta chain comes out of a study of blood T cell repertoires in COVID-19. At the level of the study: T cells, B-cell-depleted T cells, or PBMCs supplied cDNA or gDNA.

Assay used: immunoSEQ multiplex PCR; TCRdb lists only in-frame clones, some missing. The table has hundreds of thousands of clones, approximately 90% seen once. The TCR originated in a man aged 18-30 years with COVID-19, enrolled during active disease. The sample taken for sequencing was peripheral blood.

The CDR3 spells CASSRLSAYNSPLHF. The CDR3 DNA sequence: TGTGCCAGCAGCCGTCTTTCAGCGTATAATTCACCCCTCCACTTT. The chain uses TRBV6-4 and TRBJ1-6; the D is unclear. This CDR3 spans 15 amino acids. V lost 6 bases to trimming and J lost 4 bases, with 13 bases between them. Germline V CDR1 and CDR2: MRHNA, SNTAGT.